Each of the 20 T cell receptor beta chains below was sequenced from the same sample in a study of beta chain features in type 1 diabetes. Every isolated RNA sample was fully reverse transcribed, so sequencing captured expressed TCRB transcripts. This table comes from immunoSEQ multiplex PCR, and its TCRdb copy is limited to in-frame clones, with some not included. The table has under 800,000 clones, about 16% seen once. The source material was naive CD4+ T cells from blood. These receptors all come from a young man in good health.

V usage is TRBV21-1 and J usage is TRBJ1-1. TRBV21-1 is listed as a pseudogene. The CDR3 extends over 14 amino acids. Here the CDR3 DNA reads TGTGCCAGCAGCGCCCGGGACTCCAACACTGAAGCTTTCTTT. It is translated as CASSARDSNTEAFF.

The chain recombines TRBV5-1 with TRBJ2-7; a possible D gene is TRBD1 (6 bases). CDR3 length equals 14 residues. Germline V lookup: CDR1 SGHRS, CDR2 YFSETQ. V was pared by 1 base and J by 6 bases, with 14 bases between. The CDR3 spells CASSLSQGPSEQYF. As DNA, the CDR3 is TGCGCCAGCAGCTTGAGTCAGGGGCCGAGCGAGCAGTACTTC.

On this clone: The sample has other DNA sequences that encode this CDR3 too. The chain uses TRBV19 and TRBJ1-1; 7 nucleotides line up with TRBD1. Looked up from germline, CDR1 is LNHDA and CDR2 is SQIVND (reference sequence). This CDR3 has 14 residues. V dropped 4 bases and J dropped 1; count of bases not matched to a gene: 3. The CDR3 reads CASSNRGGNTEAFF. CDR3 DNA sequence: TGTGCCAGTAGTAACAGGGGCGGGAACACTGAAGCTTTCTTT.

This clone turned up a few times. Distinct nucleotide sequences in the sample also encode this CDR3. The chain recombines TRBV5-1 with TRBJ2-5; 7 bases align to TRBD1. Germline V gene data show CDR1 as SGHRS and CDR2 as YFSETQ. CDR3 length equals 13 residues. V shed 0 bases, J shed 4 bases, and the junction held 0 bases outside the gene matches. The CDR3 loop is CASSLDRGETQYF. CDR3 coding DNA: TGCGCCAGCAGCTTGGACAGGGGAGAGACCCAGTACTTC.

The chain has TRBV20-1 and TRBJ2-7; perhaps D is TRBD1 or TRBD2 (6 bases each). This CDR3 is built from 11 residues. V was clipped by 3 bases and J by 7 bases, with 10 bases between them. In germline, CDR1 is DFQATT, CDR2 SNEGSKA (reference sequence). The CDR3: CSARRGTEQYF. The DNA of the CDR3 is TGCAGTGCTAGGAGGGGGACTGAGCAGTACTTC.

To note about this clone: This sample also contains other DNA sequences that code for the same CDR3. The J gene is TRBJ2-2, the V gene TRBV9; D uncertain. The V gene's germline CDR1 is SGDLS and CDR2 YYNGEE. This CDR3 has 15 amino acids. V was clipped by 0 bases and J by 1 base, with 7 bases between them. The DNA of the CDR3 is TGTGCCAGCAGCGTAGTCCCCGGGAACACCGGGGAGCTGTTTTTT. Protein product: CASSVVPGNTGELFF. Based on the CDR3 plus reference TRBV9 and TRBJ2-2, the full variable domain is DSGVTQTPKHLITATGQRVTLRCSPRSGDLSVYWYQQSLDQGLQFLIQYYNGEERAKGNILERFSAQQFPDLHSELNLSSLELGDSALYFCASSVVPGNTGELFFGEGSRLTVL.

This clone was recorded a few times. This chain connects TRBV4-3 to TRBJ1-1; D is ambiguous. CDR3 size: 15 residues. Deletions cut 0 bases from V and 7 bases from J, with 15 bases between. Germline V CDR1 and CDR2: LGHNA, YSLEER. This chain's CDR3 is CASSQDSGRLLEAFF. As DNA, the CDR3 is TGCGCCAGCAGCCAAGATTCGGGCCGACTACTTGAAGCTTTCTTT.

This clone was detected a few times. The V and J genes are TRBV18 and TRBJ2-7; TRBD1 matches at 7 bases. CDR1 and CDR2 (germline): KGHSH, LQKENI. Trimming removed 9 bases from V and 0 bases from J; junction bases left unmatched: 2. The CDR3 is 12 amino acids. CDR3 sequence: CASRTGSYEQYF. The CDR3 nucleotides are TGTGCCAGTCGGACAGGCTCCTACGAGCAGTACTTC.

This clone showed up just a few times. CDR3: CASSRRAGVPNYSNQPQHF. CDR3 DNA sequence: TGTGCCAGCAGTCGAAGGGCAGGTGTACCGAACTATAGCAATCAGCCCCAGCATTTT. V usage is TRBV27 and J usage is TRBJ1-5; D remains unclear. The ends were cut back, 5 bases at V and 0 bases at J, with 23 bases in the middle. The CDR3 loop spans 19 amino acids. Per the germline V gene, CDR1 is MNHEY and CDR2 is SMNVEV (reference sequence).

This clone showed up just a few times. This sequence joins TRBV28 and TRBJ2-7, with D possibly TRBD1 on 5 matching bases. CDR3 length: 16 residues. Germline V gives CDR1 MDHEN, CDR2 SYDVKM. The V and J ends lost 4 bases and 3 bases respectively, with 19 bases between them. DNA of the CDR3: TGTGCCAGCAGTTCATGGACACTACAGAGCTACTACGAGCAGTACTTC. Translating it yields CASSSWTLQSYYEQYF.

This clone was recorded a few times. V gene TRBV28 combines with J gene TRBJ2-7, with 9 bases that match TRBD1. The CDR3 is 14 amino acids. Germline V lookup: CDR1 MDHEN, CDR2 SYDVKM. After removal of 3 bases from V and 1 base from J, the junction contained 1 base not matched to a gene. The CDR3 region is CASSLGQGSYEQYF. The CDR3 DNA reads TGTGCCAGCAGTTTGGGACAGGGATCCTACGAGCAGTACTTC.

This chain joins TRBV2 and TRBJ2-3; D assignment may be TRBD1 or TRBD2 (5 bases each). With 6 bases removed from V and 6 bases from J, the gap between germline ends came to 16 bases. The CDR3 is 14 residues long. Germline CDR1 SNHLY, CDR2 FYNNEI. CDR3 loop: CASSAARGSDTQYF. In DNA, the CDR3 is TGTGCCAGCAGCGCAGCGAGGGGTTCGGATACGCAGTATTTT.

This clone has just a few counts. The V call is TRBV5-6, the J call TRBJ2-7; D ambiguous. This CDR3 spans 11 amino acids. The ends were cut back, 3 bases at V and 0 bases at J, with 1 base in the middle. Germline V gene lookup returns CDR1 SGHDT and CDR2 YYEEEE. CDR3 coding DNA: TGTGCCAGCAGCTACTCCTACGAGCAGTACTTC. Translated, it gives CASSYSYEQYF.

This clone was seen a handful of times. The gene calls are TRBV14 and TRBJ2-4, with D hard to call. Looked up from germline, CDR1 is SGHDN and CDR2 is FVKESK. V gave up 4 bases and J gave up 0 bases, with 16 bases separating them. The CDR3 has 17 residues. Here the CDR3 DNA reads TGTGCCAGCAGCCCCCTCCTGGGTCAGACAGCCAAAAACATTCAGTACTTC. It translates to CASSPLLGQTAKNIQYF.

Of note for this clone: Germline is not matched at one junction end, which may reflect a read error. The chain is built from TRBV18 and TRBJ2-5, with unresolved D. From germline, CDR1 is KGHSH and CDR2 LQKENI. The CDR3 length is 14 residues. The CDR3 coding sequence is TGTGCCAGCACACCCAGAGGTGGGGAAGAGACCCAGTACTTC. Amino acids: CASTPRGGEETQYF.

This clone was observed a few times. V usage is TRBV15 and J usage is TRBJ2-5; 7 positions agree with TRBD1. The CDR3 runs to 15 residues. Germline V gene lookup returns CDR1 LNHNV and CDR2 YYDKDF (reference sequence). Trimming at V came to 1 base and at J to 5 bases, leaving 7 bases not matched to a gene. CDR3 nucleotides: TGTGCCACCAGCAGAGTGGGACAGATCTCGGAGACCCAGTACTTC. Protein: CATSRVGQISETQYF.

This rearrangement joins TRBV7-2 to TRBJ1-5, with 7 bases fitting TRBD1. The CDR3 contains 15 residues. V gave up 4 bases and J gave up 0 bases; unmatched junction bases: 3. Germline V gives CDR1 SGHTA, CDR2 FQGNSA. CDR3 in DNA: TGTGCCAGCAGCTCTACAGGGGATAGCAATCAGCCCCAGCATTTT. It translates to CASSSTGDSNQPQHF.

This clone was recorded a few times. The gene calls are TRBV7-2 and TRBJ2-7, with a weak D call TRBD1 (6 bases). Germline lookup yields CDR1 SGHTA and CDR2 FQGNSA. V lost 5 bases to trimming and J lost 3 bases, with 17 bases between them. This CDR3 is built from 15 residues. CDR3 DNA sequence: TGTGCCAGCAGCATGGACAGCCTTAATAACTACGAGCAGTACTTC. It codes for CASSMDSLNNYEQYF.

A few counts support this clone. The sample holds other DNA sequences that translate to the same CDR3. The chain employs TRBV28 and TRBJ2-3, with D tentatively TRBD1 (6 bases). The V and J ends lost 4 bases and 6 bases respectively, with 11 bases between them. CDR1 and CDR2 (germline): MDHEN, SYDVKM. CDR3 size: 13 residues. The CDR3 is CASSSGVTDTQYF. The CDR3 bases are TGTGCCAGCAGTTCAGGGGTTACGGATACGCAGTATTTT.

This rearrangement joins TRBV11-2 to TRBJ2-7; D gene ambiguous. This CDR3 spans 10 amino acids. Germline-derived CDR1 and CDR2 are SGHAT and FQNNGV. The germline V and J ends were trimmed by 3 bases and 3 bases, with 0 bases remaining between them. This chain's CDR3 is CASSFYEQYF. The CDR3 bases are TGTGCCAGCAGCTTCTACGAGCAGTACTTC.